Below, one T cell receptor beta chain is given with its context. Its antigen remains unknown. This PCR relied on a set of 60 Vbeta primers and 13 Jbeta primers. In the authors' workflow: There were about 80 million unique TCR beta chains by a later count, and some 11 million of them were shared. TCRdb's copy holds only in-frame clones and misses some; the assay was immunoSEQ multiplex PCR. V, J and clone size derive from that table, while D and trimming were established from the DNA sequence. The sample records some 61,000 clones, about 81% being singletons. The data originate from a study of cytomegalovirus exposure and HLA in healthy donors. Study-level results: Many donors shared some public TCRs, even though most TCR sequences were rare. Later genetic work tied a missense DCLRE1C variant to beta-chain V and J trimming. Researchers counted 164 TCR beta chains as cytomegalovirus-associated.

From germline, CDR1 is MNHEY and CDR2 SMNVEV (reference sequence). The V end lost 3 bases, the J end lost 0 bases, and 6 bases lay between the germline ends. The CDR3 is 14 residues long. The chain links TRBV27 to TRBJ1-5; D is unresolved. Specimen: PBMCs. This TCR was sampled from a human donor in good health. In DNA, the CDR3 is TGTGCCAGCAGTTTGTCGTATAGCAATCAGCCCCAGCATTTT. It is translated as CASSLSYSNQPQHF.